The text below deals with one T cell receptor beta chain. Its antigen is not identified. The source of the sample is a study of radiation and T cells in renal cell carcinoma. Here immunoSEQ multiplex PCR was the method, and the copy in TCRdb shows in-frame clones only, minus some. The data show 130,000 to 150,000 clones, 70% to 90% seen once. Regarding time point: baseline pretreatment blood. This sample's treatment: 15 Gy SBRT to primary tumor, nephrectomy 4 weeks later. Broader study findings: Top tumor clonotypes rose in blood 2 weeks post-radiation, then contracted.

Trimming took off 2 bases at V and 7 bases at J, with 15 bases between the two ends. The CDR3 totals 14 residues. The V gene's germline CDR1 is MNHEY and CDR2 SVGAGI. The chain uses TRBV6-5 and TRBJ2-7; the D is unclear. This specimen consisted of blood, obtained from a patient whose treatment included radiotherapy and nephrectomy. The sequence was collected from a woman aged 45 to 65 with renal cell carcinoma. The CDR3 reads CASSYIRPHSEQYF. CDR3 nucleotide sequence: TGTGCCAGCAGTTACATCCGACCTCACAGTGAGCAGTACTTC.